These 26 T cell receptor beta chains were sequenced from one sample in a study of T-cell reconstitution after alpha-beta-depleted transplantation in children. Unique molecular identifiers were incorporated during preparation of the TCRbeta library. From the PCR reads, TCRdb called clonotypes with MiXCR, one entry per CDR3 protein. The data hold roughly 100,000 distinct CDR3 sequences, with about 5.6% observed a single time. The source was PBMCs, mostly from graft donor cells, collected 60 days after TCRalphabeta/CD19-depleted stem cell transplant. These receptors were taken from a female patient aged 2-15 years who had a stem cell transplant for Fanconi anemia, so the T cells may come from the graft donor.

This clonotype was counted at least ten times. The chain recombines TRBV6-1 with TRBJ2-7; TRBD2 matches at 12 bases. The CDR3 spans 15 residues. The ends lost 6 bases at V and 4 bases at J; junction bases unmatched: 7. Germline V CDR1 and CDR2: MNHNS, SASEGT. DNA for the CDR3: TGTGCCAGCAGAATGGCTAGCGGGGGGGCATACGAGCAGTACTTC. It specifies CASRMASGGAYEQYF.

At least ten counts were recorded for this clonotype. V gene TRBV5-1 combines with J gene TRBJ2-3; 8 positions agree with TRBD2. Germline CDR1 is SGHRS and CDR2 is YFSETQ. The CDR3 has 16 residues. V lost 0 bases, J lost 5 bases, and 8 bases stayed unmatched. The CDR3 sequence: CASSLELPAGVDTQYF. CDR3 DNA sequence: TGCGCCAGCAGCTTGGAGTTACCAGCGGGAGTAGATACGCAGTATTTT.

This clonotype was seen at least ten times. The V gene is TRBV7-9, the J gene TRBJ2-2; TRBD2 matches 10 bases. The germline gives CDR1 SEHNR, CDR2 FQNEAQ (reference sequence). This CDR3 is built from 17 residues. V dropped 3 bases and J dropped 6; count of bases not matched to a gene: 10. The CDR3 DNA is TGTGCCAGCAGCTTGAGGCCGGCACTAGCGGGATCCGGGGAGCTGTTTTTT. As protein: CASSLRPALAGSGELFF. The entire variable domain, with the rest obtained from reference TRBV7-9 and TRBJ2-2, is as follows: DTGVSQNPRHKITKRGQNVTFRCDPISEHNRLYWYRQTLGQGPEFLTYFQNEAQLEKSRLLSDRFSAERPKGSFSTLEIQRTEQGDSAMYLCASSLRPALAGSGELFFGEGSRLTVL.

This clonotype was seen ten or more times. This sequence joins TRBV12-3 or TRBV12-4 and TRBJ2-1, with 7 bases lining up with TRBD2. Losses at the gene ends were 6 bases for V and 10 bases for J; bases not matched to a gene: 9. The CDR3 length is 13 residues. The CDR3 spells CASSPRLAGEQFF. In DNA, the CDR3 is TGTGCCAGCAGCCCCAGACTAGCAGGAGAGCAGTTCTTC.

In its sample, this clonotype was seen many times. The rearrangement links TRBV5-1 to TRBJ1-1; the D gene is possibly TRBD1 (5 bases). With 3 bases removed from V and 0 bases from J, the gap between germline ends came to 12 bases. The CDR3 runs 15 residues. CDR1 is SGHRS and CDR2 is YFSETQ in the germline V gene. The DNA for the CDR3 is TGCGCCAGCAGCTCCCAGCCAGGGATGAACACTGAAGCTTTCTTT. Translation: CASSSQPGMNTEAFF.

This chain connects TRBV18 to TRBJ2-7, with 7 bases aligning to TRBD1. The CDR3 runs 15 residues. CDR1 and CDR2 from the germline V gene are KGHSH and LQKENI. V dropped 0 bases and J dropped 2; count of bases not matched to a gene: 4. The chain's CDR3 is CASSPPYTGAYEQYF. CDR3 DNA sequence: TGTGCCAGCTCACCACCCTATACAGGGGCCTACGAGCAGTACTTC.

Many counts were recorded for this clonotype. V gene TRBV28 combines with J gene TRBJ1-1; D possibly corresponds to TRBD1 (6 bases). Germline-derived CDR1 and CDR2 are MDHEN and SYDVKM. V was pared by 3 bases and J by 0 bases, with 8 bases between. The CDR3 totals 14 residues. CDR3 DNA sequence: TGTGCCAGCAGTTTTAGGGGGTTGAACACTGAAGCTTTCTTT. Protein product: CASSFRGLNTEAFF. The variable domain in full, with the rest retrieved from reference TRBV28 and TRBJ1-1, is DVKVTQSSRYLVKRTGEKVFLECVQDMDHENMFWYRQDPGLGLRLIYFSYDVKMKEKGDIPEGYSVSREKKERFSLILESASTNQTSMYLCASSFRGLNTEAFFGQGTRLTVV.

This clonotype appeared many times. V usage is TRBV2 and J usage is TRBJ2-2; the match to TRBD2 covers 9 bases. J was trimmed by 8 bases and V by 6 bases; bases with no gene match: 10. Germline V gene data show CDR1 as SNHLY and CDR2 as FYNNEI. The CDR3 covers 15 residues. CDR3 coding DNA: TGTGCCAGCAGCACATTAGCGGGAGTCGGAGGGGAGCTGTTTTTT. Residues: CASSTLAGVGGELFF.

The table lists this clonotype with many counts. CDR3 sequence (DNA): TGCAGTGCTAGAGATTTTGCTAGCGGCTACGAGCAGTACTTC. Amino acid sequence: CSARDFASGYEQYF. V usage is TRBV20-1 and J usage is TRBJ2-7, with 7 bases fitting TRBD2. Germline V gene lookup returns CDR1 DFQATT and CDR2 SNEGSKA (reference sequence). Trimming removed 0 bases from V and 3 bases from J; junction bases left unmatched: 5. The CDR3 loop spans 14 amino acids.

In this sample, this clonotype turned up many times. The CDR3 region is CASSSDLYRLASNTGELFF. The CDR3 DNA sequence: TGTGCCAGCAGCTCCGACCTTTACAGACTAGCTTCGAACACCGGGGAGCTGTTTTTT. The chain couples TRBV11-2 to TRBJ2-2; 7 nucleotides line up with TRBD2. Germline trimming cut 4 bases from V and 0 bases from J; bases unmatched to any gene: 14. From germline, CDR1 is SGHAT and CDR2 FQNNGV. This CDR3 contains 19 residues.

This clonotype showed up many times. The chain recombines TRBV5-1 with TRBJ2-7; perhaps TRBD1 as D (6 bases). The CDR3 has 13 residues. Per the germline V gene, CDR1 is SGHRS and CDR2 is YFSETQ. The V gene lost 5 bases and the J gene lost 5 bases, with 14 bases spanning the gap. The CDR3 loop is CASSTLDRNEQYF. The CDR3 DNA reads TGCGCCAGCAGTACCTTGGACAGAAACGAGCAGTACTTC. Combining the CDR3 with reference TRBV5-1 and TRBJ2-7 gives the whole variable domain KAGVTQTPRYLIKTRGQQVTLSCSPISGHRSVSWYQQTPGQGLQFLFEYFSETQRNKGNFPGRFSGRQFSNSRSEMNVSTLELGDSALYLCASSTLDRNEQYFGPGTRLTVT.

This clonotype appeared many times. The CDR3 nucleotides are TGTGCCAGCAGCTTGGTGGGCAATGAGCAGTTCTTC. This encodes CASSLVGNEQFF. This rearrangement joins TRBV7-9 to TRBJ2-1; D remains unclear. The V gene's germline CDR1 is SEHNR and CDR2 FQNEAQ (reference sequence). This CDR3 has 12 residues. Trimming pared 3 bases from V and 6 bases from J, leaving 6 bases between. The whole variable domain, filled in from reference TRBV7-9 and TRBJ2-1, reads DTGVSQNPRHKITKRGQNVTFRCDPISEHNRLYWYRQTLGQGPEFLTYFQNEAQLEKSRLLSDRFSAERPKGSFSTLEIQRTEQGDSAMYLCASSLVGNEQFFGPGTRLTVL.

The table lists this clonotype with many counts. V is TRBV5-1 and J is TRBJ2-3, with D possibly TRBD1 on 6 matching bases. The length of the CDR3 is 14 residues. Germline V gives CDR1 SGHRS, CDR2 YFSETQ. The ends were cut back, 2 bases at V and 1 base at J, with 8 bases in the middle. The CDR3 here is CASSFAGGTDTQYF. The CDR3 nucleotides read TGCGCCAGCAGCTTTGCAGGGGGCACAGATACGCAGTATTTT.

This clonotype was counted ten times or more. The chain uses TRBV29-1 and TRBJ2-3; the D gene is possibly TRBD2 (6 bases). This CDR3 spans 13 amino acids. Germline lookup yields CDR1 SQVTM and CDR2 ANQGSEA. The ends were cut back, 5 bases at V and 2 bases at J, with 11 bases in the middle. CDR3: CSVLLAPTDTQYF. The CDR3 DNA is TGCAGCGTTCTCCTAGCGCCCACAGATACGCAGTATTTT.

This clonotype was seen ten or more times. The chain uses TRBV11-3 and TRBJ1-1; TRBD1 matches 7 bases. After removal of 5 bases from V and 1 base from J, the junction contained 4 bases not matched to a gene. In germline, CDR1 is SGHNT, CDR2 YENEEA. The CDR3 extends over 14 amino acids. For the CDR3, the DNA is TGTGCCAGCAGCCCGGGACAGACGAACACTGAAGCTTTCTTT. Translation gives CASSPGQTNTEAFF.

The sample holds many counts of this clonotype. This chain joins TRBV29-1 and TRBJ2-7; D might be TRBD2 (5 bases). Looked up from germline, CDR1 is SQVTM and CDR2 is ANQGSEA. The CDR3 spans 14 residues. V lost 5 bases and J 4 bases, leaving 18 bases between the germline ends. The chain's CDR3 is CSVLGEATGYEQYF. The CDR3 coding sequence is TGCAGCGTTCTTGGCGAGGCTACGGGGTACGAGCAGTACTTC.

This clonotype has a count of ten or more. The chain combines TRBV27 with TRBJ2-5; D gene ambiguous. V was pared by 2 bases and J by 3 bases, with 10 bases between. In germline, CDR1 is MNHEY, CDR2 SMNVEV (reference sequence). The CDR3 sequence is 14 residues long. The CDR3: CASSLLIPKETQYF. The CDR3 nucleotides read TGTGCCAGCAGTTTACTAATCCCCAAAGAGACCCAGTACTTC.

In DNA, the CDR3 is TGCGCCAGCAGATCTAGGACTTACACCGGGGAGCTGTTTTTT. As protein: CASRSRTYTGELFF. This chain connects TRBV5-1 to TRBJ2-2, with TRBD2 as a possible D gene (5 bases). This CDR3 has 14 amino acids. V gave up 5 bases and J gave up 3 bases, with 11 bases separating them. Germline CDR1 and CDR2: SGHRS and YFSETQ.

The CDR3 coding sequence is TGTGCCAGCAGTCTGCGGAGGACCCAAGAGACCCAGTACTTC. It translates to CASSLRRTQETQYF. This chain joins TRBV12-3 or TRBV12-4 and TRBJ2-5; TRBD2 is a possible D gene (5 bases). Between the trimmed V and J ends, which lost 5 bases and 1 base, there was a span of 11 bases. This CDR3 contains 14 residues.

The V call is TRBV6-5, the J call TRBJ2-2; 7 nucleotides match TRBD1. CDR1 and CDR2 from the germline V gene are MNHEY and SVGAGI. The CDR3 is made up of 18 amino acids. The V gene end was trimmed by 2 bases and the J gene end by 2 bases; junction bases not matched to a gene: 11. The CDR3 DNA follows: TGTGCCAGCAGTTACCACCCTGACAGGGACACAAACACCGGGGAGCTGTTTTTT. Translated, it gives CASSYHPDRDTNTGELFF.

This clonotype was counted many times. The genes are TRBV6-2 or TRBV6-3 and TRBJ2-1; no clear D gene. Looked up from germline, CDR1 is MNHEY and CDR2 is SVGEGT. V was shortened by 6 bases and J by 8 bases, with 14 bases between the two germline ends. The CDR3 is 13 amino acids. Here the CDR3 DNA reads TGTGCCAGCAGATACGACTCGAGATATGAGCAGTTCTTC. Protein sequence: CASRYDSRYEQFF.

This clonotype came up many times. The rearrangement joins TRBV29-1 to TRBJ2-5, with 7 bases identical to TRBD1. After removal of 3 bases from V and 5 bases from J, the junction contained 12 bases not matched to a gene. CDR3 length: 15 amino acids. The germline CDR1 and CDR2 sequences are SQVTM and ANQGSEA. CDR3: CSVDVVRGRAETQYF. The CDR3 DNA reads TGCAGCGTTGATGTTGTGAGGGGGCGGGCGGAGACCCAGTACTTC.

This clonotype appeared many times. The chain joins TRBV4-3 to TRBJ1-4; no definite D call. CDR3 length: 13 amino acids. V lost 2 bases, J lost 8 bases, and 9 bases lay in between. In germline, CDR1 is LGHNA, CDR2 YSLEER. Here the CDR3 DNA reads TGCGCCAGCAGCCAACAGCTACGGGAAAAACTGTTTTTT. Translation: CASSQQLREKLFF.

There are many counts of this clonotype. This sequence joins TRBV21-1 and TRBJ2-7; TRBD2, the table's D call, lacks a check against the DNA. TRBV21-1 is labeled a pseudogene. The CDR3 contains 20 residues. This CDR3 is CASSKEIVGSGRTYVDEQYF. In DNA, the CDR3 is TGTGCCAGCAGCAAAGAAATCGTCGGTAGCGGGAGGACCTACGTAGACGAGCAGTACTTC.

Ten or more counts support this clonotype. The rearrangement joins TRBV5-1 to TRBJ2-3; TRBD2 agrees at 7 bases. V lost 4 bases, J lost 1 base, and 6 bases stayed unmatched. CDR3 length: 15 amino acids. In germline, CDR1 is SGHRS, CDR2 YFSETQ. CDR3 in amino acids: CASSSRGLGTDTQYF. In nucleotides, the CDR3 is TGCGCCAGCAGCAGCCGAGGACTAGGCACAGATACGCAGTATTTT. Full variable domain (outside the CDR3, taken from reference TRBV5-1 and TRBJ2-3): KAGVTQTPRYLIKTRGQQVTLSCSPISGHRSVSWYQQTPGQGLQFLFEYFSETQRNKGNFPGRFSGRQFSNSRSEMNVSTLELGDSALYLCASSSRGLGTDTQYFGPGTRLTVL.

The sample holds many counts of this clonotype. The chain links TRBV5-1 to TRBJ2-3; perhaps D is TRBD1 or TRBD2 (6 bases each). CDR1 is SGHRS and CDR2 is YFSETQ in the germline V gene. Deletions cut 1 base from V and 3 bases from J, with 12 bases between. The CDR3 covers 15 residues. CDR3 sequence: CASSLSGARTDTQYF. The CDR3 nucleotides are TGCGCCAGCAGCTTGTCGGGGGCTAGGACAGATACGCAGTATTTT.